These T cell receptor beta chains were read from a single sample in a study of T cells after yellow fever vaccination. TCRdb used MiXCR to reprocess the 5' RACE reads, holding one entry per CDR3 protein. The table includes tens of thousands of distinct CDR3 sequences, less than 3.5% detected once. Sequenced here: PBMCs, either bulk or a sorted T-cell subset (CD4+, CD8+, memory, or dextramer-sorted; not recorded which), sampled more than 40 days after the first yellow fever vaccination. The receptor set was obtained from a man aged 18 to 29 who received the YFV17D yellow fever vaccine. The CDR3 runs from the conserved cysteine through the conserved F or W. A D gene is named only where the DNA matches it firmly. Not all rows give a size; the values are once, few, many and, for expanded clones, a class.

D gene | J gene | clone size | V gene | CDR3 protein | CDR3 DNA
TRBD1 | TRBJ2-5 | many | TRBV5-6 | CASSLNIGGAETQYF | TGTGCCAGCAGCCTGAATATAGGGGGCGCAGAGACCCAGTACTTC
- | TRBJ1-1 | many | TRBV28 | CASSLWLVGAFF | TGTGCCAGCAGTTTATGGCTAGTTGGAGCTTTCTTT
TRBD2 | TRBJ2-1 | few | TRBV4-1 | CASSQGSGGAFSEQFF | TGCGCCAGCAGCCAAGGTAGCGGGGGGGCCTTCAGTGAGCAGTTCTTC
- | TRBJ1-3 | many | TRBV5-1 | CASSLAGISGNTIYF | TGCGCCAGCAGCTTGGCTGGGATCTCTGGAAACACCATATATTTT
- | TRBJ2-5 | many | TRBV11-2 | CACASSSRIQETQYF | TGTGCCTGCGCGAGCAGCAGCAGGATTCAAGAGACCCAGTACTTC
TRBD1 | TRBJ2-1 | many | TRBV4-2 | CASSPDRRGSRYEQFF | TGTGCCAGCAGCCCCGACCGCAGGGGGAGTCGGTATGAGCAGTTCTTC
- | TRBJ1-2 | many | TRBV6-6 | CASSPGDMFSYTF | TGTGCCAGCAGTCCCGGGGACATGTTTAGCTACACCTTC
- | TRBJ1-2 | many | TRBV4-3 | CASSRQGDGGYTF | TGCGCCAGCAGCCGCCAGGGCGACGGTGGCTACACCTTC
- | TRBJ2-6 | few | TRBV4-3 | CASSQQGSGANVLTF | TGCGCCAGCAGCCAGCAGGGGTCCGGGGCCAACGTCCTGACTTTC
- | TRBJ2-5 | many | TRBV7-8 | CASSLSAGAPSWETQYF | TGTGCCAGCAGCCTAAGTGCAGGGGCCCCATCGTGGGAGACCCAGTACTTC
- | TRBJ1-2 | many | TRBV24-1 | CATSDAGTASNYGYTF | TGTGCCACCAGTGATGCCGGGACGGCTTCTAACTATGGCTACACCTTC
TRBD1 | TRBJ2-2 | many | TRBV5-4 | CASRRDRENGELFF | TGTGCCAGCAGACGGGACAGGGAAAACGGGGAGCTGTTTTTT
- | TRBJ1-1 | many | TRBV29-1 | CSVYSRNTEAFF | TGCAGCGTTTATTCGAGGAACACTGAAGCTTTCTTT
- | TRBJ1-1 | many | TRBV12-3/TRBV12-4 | CASSFGLGAFF | TGTGCCAGCAGTTTTGGTTTGGGAGCTTTCTTT
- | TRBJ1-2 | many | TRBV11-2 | CASSAGVNRGYTF | TGTGCCAGCAGCGCAGGAGTGAATCGGGGCTACACCTTC
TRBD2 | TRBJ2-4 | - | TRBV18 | CASSPRLAGALSKNIQYF | TGTGCCAGCTCACCAAGACTAGCGGGAGCCTTATCCAAAAACATTCAGTACTTC
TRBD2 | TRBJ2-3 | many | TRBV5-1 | CASSTAGDPYTDTQYF | TGCGCCAGCAGCACGGCGGGGGACCCTTACACAGATACGCAGTATTTT
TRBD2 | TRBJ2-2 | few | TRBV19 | CATRDYSNTGELFF | TGTGCCACCCGGGACTACTCTAACACCGGGGAGCTGTTTTTT
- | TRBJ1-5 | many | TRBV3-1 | CASSRGASQPQHF | TGTGCCAGCAGCCGGGGCGCCTCCCAGCCCCAGCATTTT
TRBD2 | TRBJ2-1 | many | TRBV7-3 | CASSSLGTSGSSYNEQFF | TGTGCCAGCAGCTCGTTAGGGACTAGCGGTTCCTCCTACAATGAGCAGTTCTTC
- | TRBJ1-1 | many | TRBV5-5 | CASSRDGPNTEAFF | TGTGCCAGCAGCCGGGACGGACCGAACACTGAAGCTTTCTTT
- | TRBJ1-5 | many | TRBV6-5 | CASSYAGAGSNQPQHF | TGTGCCAGCAGTTACGCAGGGGCGGGAAGCAATCAGCCCCAGCATTTT
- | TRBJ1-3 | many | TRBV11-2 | CASSASSGNTIYF | TGTGCCAGCAGCGCGAGCTCTGGAAACACCATATATTTT
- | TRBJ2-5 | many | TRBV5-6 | CASSLFHQETQYF | TGTGCCAGCAGCTTGTTCCACCAAGAGACCCAGTACTTC
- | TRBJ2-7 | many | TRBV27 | CASSFEGPFEQYF | TGTGCCAGCAGTTTCGAGGGCCCTTTTGAGCAGTACTTC
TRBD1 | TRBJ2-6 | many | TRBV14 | CASSPWTGKSSGANVLTF | TGTGCCAGCAGCCCCTGGACAGGGAAGTCCTCTGGGGCCAACGTCCTGACTTTC
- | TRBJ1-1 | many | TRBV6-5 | CASSYTEGGTEAFF | TGTGCCAGCAGTTACACTGAGGGCGGGACAGAAGCTTTCTTT